This record concerns one TCR beta chain sequence. Its antigen specificity is not known. Per-base qualities were not stored, and no clone one base away is much larger. CDR1 and CDR2, per the germline V gene, are SGHTA and FQGNSA. Measured from the cysteine to the phenylalanine, the CDR3 is 14 residues long. Of the read, only the CDR3 DNA is kept; its 42 bases are in frame from base 1. Clipping removes 2 bases from V and 9 bases from J, with 8 as the unmatched junction base count. This specimen comes from a study of beta chain features in type 1 diabetes (dated by TCRdb to 2017 to 2018). Background on the whole study: Mean age, gender distribution, total cell number and subset yield did not differ between patients and healthy donors. A total of about 100 million sorted cells were examined across all samples, and RNA yield correlated strongly with the number of cells per subset. Whereas all 30 or so donors provided naive and central memory subsets, regulatory and stem cell-like memory subsets were isolated from just 8 patients and roughly 8 healthy donors. In the study, TCRB repertoires of sorted circulating CD4+ T cell subsets from recently diagnosed type 1 diabetes patients were compared with those of matched healthy donors.

What the study reported, not specific to this receptor: Because the HLA sub-analyses included only small numbers of individuals, any influence of HLA type on TCRB rearrangement was left unresolved. Type 1 diabetes patients showed a moderate but significant shortening of TCRB CDR3 length in all four CD4+ subsets. Naive, central memory and regulatory TCRB repertoires appeared to be more similar among patients than among healthy donors. Sequencing cDNA rather than genomic DNA could over-represent highly expressing activated cells, although activation and CD3 levels did not differ between groups. Shorter templates might have been favored by PCR, but patient and control samples were amplified and corrected together, so both groups would have been affected equally by any skew. Fewer insertions and more nucleotide deletions at VDJ recombination sites were observed in patients with type 1 diabetes, implying thymic rearrangement abnormalities.

Each donor gave one peripheral blood draw, averaging about 100 mL, which was collected into heparinised tubes. A BD FACSAria II was used to sort naive, central memory, regulatory and stem cell-like memory CD4+ T cells with a panel that included CD45RO, CCR7, CD25, CD127, CD95 and CD27. A purity above 95% was achieved for all sorted populations. Right away, PBMCs were isolated by Lymphoprep density gradient centrifugation and were stained directly, with no culture step. So that batch effects would be minimized, each experiment stained and sorted samples in pairs, pairing one healthy donor with one patient. All of the isolated RNA was reverse transcribed with the High Capacity cDNA Reverse Transcription Kit, so expressed TCRB transcripts were sequenced. Naive, central memory and regulatory T cell samples underwent deep immunoSEQ sequencing, averaging roughly 3.5 million total reads per sample. After sorted cells were lysed in RLT buffer, RNA was extracted with DNase-treated RNeasy Micro or Mini kits, with the choice depending on cell number. To prevent cross-contamination, each cell subset was processed individually, whereas patient and healthy donor samples were processed jointly. TCRB sequences were amplified from cDNA with the immunoSEQ multiplex PCR, producing 87-bp fragments spanning the CDR3 region. Sequencing of the amplicons was done on the Illumina HiSeq platform. Turning to the authors' computational methods: PCR bias was corrected computationally using synthetic template baselines, and reads within Hamming distance 2 were collapsed, with unmergeable singletons discarded. Reads were aligned to IMGT to assign V, D and J genes, CDR3 length, and insertions or deletions at six rearrangement sites. Within each subset, clonotype counts were normalized to the number of sorted cells before true diversity and Gini coefficients were calculated with the tcR R package. The overlap coefficient, calculated on TCRB nucleotide sequences, was used to measure repertoire sharing. TCRdb provides this immuneACCESS table in a form limited to in-frame rearrangements. Some clones are lacking; in checked studies, under half of them reflect an unresolved V gene, and why the rest are absent is not known. For V, J and clone size, that table is used; D and trimming come from the DNA. In all, the sample holds roughly 140,000 clones, and roughly 8.1% of those were seen once. The leading ten clones occupy 0.65% of the sample.

The TCR comes from a man in his late teens or twenties in good health. Sequenced sample: central memory CD4+ T cells from blood. Recombination linked TRBV7-2 to TRBJ2-7, and 9 junction bases match TRBD2. The CDR3 here reads CASSLKGTSIVQYF. The DNA sequence reads TGTGCCAGCAGCTTAAAAGGGACTAGCATAGTGCAGTACTTC.